This T cell receptor beta chain appears in the sequencing data of a study of blood T cell repertoires in COVID-19. Looking at the study overall: Samples came from the United States, Italy and Spain, spanning acute and convalescent COVID-19.

Trimming cost V 3 bases and J 13 bases, with 17 bases left between them. The CDR3 covers 13 residues. Per the germline V gene, CDR1 is SGDLS and CDR2 is YYNGEE. The data were produced by immunoSEQ multiplex PCR, yet TCRdb's version contains in-frame clones alone and is incomplete. The sample has about 120,000 clones, around four fifths seen once; the top ten hold approximately 7.6%. Sequencing was performed on peripheral blood. The chain joins TRBV9 to TRBJ2-1; D may be TRBD2 (6 bases). This receptor was taken from a man between 65 and 79 years old with active or convalescent COVID-19. In DNA form, the CDR3 reads TGTGCCAGCAGCGCCGGGACTGGCGCTTCACAGTTCTTC. Protein product: CASSAGTGASQFF.